Listed below are T cell receptor beta chains from one sample, sequenced in a study of shared clonotypes between healthy human individuals. Measured with immunoSEQ multiplex PCR; TCRdb has only the in-frame clones, and not every one. The data contain around 1.1 million clones, 70% to 85% of them singletons. Sequencing was carried out using memory CD4+ T cells from PBMCs. These receptors were taken from a man aged 18 to 29 in good health. Some clones in this sample may be carry-over from other donors' samples. CDR3s include the opening cysteine and the closing phenylalanine or tryptophan. A D gene is named only where the DNA matches it firmly. Clone size appears in some rows only: once, few, many, or a class for an expanded clone.

D gene: NA; clone size: NA; V gene: TRBV7-9; J gene: TRBJ1-4; CDR3 DNA: TGTGCCAGCAGCTTACCGCCGGGACGGCGGGGACATGAAAAACTGTTTTTT; CDR3 protein: CASSLPPGRRGHEKLFF
D gene: TRBD2; clone size: NA; V gene: TRBV7-2; J gene: TRBJ2-2; CDR3 DNA: TGTGCCAGCAGCTTAGCGAGCGTGGCGGGAGGGGGCCCGAACACCGGGGAGCTGTTTTTT; CDR3 protein: CASSLASVAGGGPNTGELFF
D gene: NA; clone size: NA; V gene: TRBV28; J gene: TRBJ1-2; CDR3 DNA: TGTGCCAGCAGTTTACCCCCGGGACAAGGGAACGGCTACACCTTC; CDR3 protein: CASSLPPGQGNGYTF
D gene: NA; clone size: NA; V gene: TRBV29-1; J gene: TRBJ1-5; CDR3 DNA: TGCAGCGTTGCCTTAACGACAGGTTACAATCAGCCCCAGCATTTT; CDR3 protein: CSVALTTGYNQPQHF
D gene: TRBD2; clone size: NA; V gene: TRBV7-3; J gene: TRBJ2-3; CDR3 DNA: TGTGCCAGCAGCTCCACAGCGGGAGGGGTCACAGATACGCAGTATTTT; CDR3 protein: CASSSTAGGVTDTQYF
D gene: NA; clone size: few; V gene: TRBV5-8; J gene: TRBJ2-6; CDR3 DNA: TGTGCCAGCATCCAGGCCTGGGGCTTTGGGGCCAACGTCCTGACTTTC; CDR3 protein: CASIQAWGFGANVLTF
D gene: TRBD1; clone size: once; V gene: TRBV30; J gene: TRBJ1-4; CDR3 DNA: TGTGCCTGGAGCCGGGGACAGGGGGCGGGGGCTAATGAAAAACTGTTTTTT; CDR3 protein: CAWSRGQGAGANEKLFF
D gene: NA; clone size: NA; V gene: TRBV6-1; J gene: TRBJ2-5; CDR3 DNA: TGTGCCAGCAGTGAAAGGGCAGTACAAGAGACCCAGTACTTC; CDR3 protein: CASSERAVQETQYF
D gene: NA; clone size: NA; V gene: TRBV19; J gene: TRBJ2-7; CDR3 DNA: TGTGCCAGTAGTAAGGGATCCCGCAGCGAGCAGTACTTC; CDR3 protein: CASSKGSRSEQYF
D gene: TRBD1; clone size: few; V gene: TRBV11-3; J gene: TRBJ1-1; CDR3 DNA: TGTGCCAGCAGTCATAAAACAGGGGCAGAAGCTTTCTTT; CDR3 protein: CASSHKTGAEAFF
D gene: TRBD1; clone size: NA; V gene: TRBV28; J gene: TRBJ1-2; CDR3 DNA: TGTGCCAGCAGTTTACCAGGGGGCGGCCGTTCGAACTATGGCTACACCTTC; CDR3 protein: CASSLPGGGRSNYGYTF
D gene: TRBD1; clone size: NA; V gene: TRBV10-3; J gene: TRBJ1-1; CDR3 DNA: TGTGCGGGGGCAGGGGGCGAAGATGCTGAAGCTTTCTTT; CDR3 protein: CAGAGGEDAEAFF